Following are 23 T cell receptor beta chains from one sample sequenced in a study of T cell repertoires in cytomegalovirus infection. TCRdb redid the calling of the reads with MiXCR, one entry per CDR3 protein. The sample has under 350,000 distinct CDR3 sequences; more than 8% are singletons. Sample: PBMCs. The origin of the receptors is a human donor in good health (CMV status not recorded). Some clones in this sample may be carry-over from other donors' samples.

The rearrangement uses TRBV20-1 and TRBJ1-6; D remains unclear. There are 14 residues in the CDR3. V was pared by 1 base and J by 10 bases, with 14 bases between. From germline, CDR1 is DFQATT and CDR2 SNEGSKA (reference sequence). CDR3 in amino acids: CSARVYGGESPLHF. CDR3 DNA sequence: TGCAGTGCTAGAGTGTATGGTGGAGAGTCACCCCTCCACTTT.

The chain couples TRBV20-1 to TRBJ1-5; the D is unclear. CDR3 length: 13 amino acids. Trimming removed 6 bases from V and 5 bases from J, with 14 bases in between. Per germline, CDR1 DFQATT and CDR2 SNEGSKA (reference sequence). DNA for the CDR3: TGCAGTGCCAAAACAGATCCCGATCAGCCCCAGCATTTT. Translated: CSAKTDPDQPQHF.

This clonotype has a count of ten or more. The chain recombines TRBV7-2 with TRBJ2-7; D might be TRBD1 (5 bases). Germline loops: CDR1 SGHTA, CDR2 FQGNSA. Trimming pared 1 base from V and 6 bases from J, leaving 13 bases between. This CDR3 has 14 residues. CDR3 DNA: TGTGCCAGCAGCTTAGAGGGGTTTGGTTCCGAGCAGTACTTC. Protein: CASSLEGFGSEQYF.

There are a few counts of this clonotype. The CDR3 DNA reads TGCAGTGCTCGGCGGGGACAGGGATACAATGAGCAGTTCTTC. This codes for CSARRGQGYNEQFF. The chain carries TRBV20-1 and TRBJ2-1; TRBD1 matches 9 bases. V dropped 5 bases and J dropped 4; count of bases not matched to a gene: 6. Germline V gene data show CDR1 as DFQATT and CDR2 as SNEGSKA (reference sequence). The CDR3 covers 14 residues.

This clonotype was seen a handful of times. The chain carries TRBV15 and TRBJ1-2; D not certain. There are 15 residues in the CDR3. CDR1 LNHNV and CDR2 YYDKDF come from the germline V gene (reference sequence). Trimming stripped 9 bases from V and 0 bases from J, with 17 bases between. The CDR3 sequence: CATGSAISANYGYTF. CDR3 coding DNA: TGTGCCACGGGCAGCGCGATCTCAGCTAACTATGGCTACACCTTC.

The V gene is TRBV10-2, the J gene TRBJ2-7; no clear D gene. Per germline, CDR1 WSHSY and CDR2 SAAADI. V was clipped by 0 bases and J by 3 bases, with 6 bases between them. This CDR3 is built from 13 residues. CDR3 region: CASSESTNYEQYF. The CDR3 nucleotides are TGCGCCAGCAGTGAGTCGACCAACTACGAGCAGTACTTC.

The V call is TRBV11-2, the J call TRBJ2-2; D may match TRBD1 or TRBD2 (5 bases each). V lost 4 bases to trimming and J lost 4 bases, with 13 bases between them. The length of the CDR3 is 15 residues. CDR1 is SGHAT and CDR2 is FQNNGV in the germline V gene. CDR3 sequence reads: CASSSWGPGTGELFF. As DNA, the CDR3 is TGTGCCAGCAGCTCGTGGGGACCGGGCACCGGGGAGCTGTTTTTT. Full variable domain (missing parts from reference TRBV11-2 and TRBJ2-2): EAGVAQSPRYKIIEKRQSVAFWCNPISGHATLYWYQQILGQGPKLLIQFQNNGVVDDSQLPKDRFSAERLKGVDSTLKIQPAKLEDSAVYLCASSSWGPGTGELFFGEGSRLTVL.

This clonotype occurred a few times. This chain connects TRBV6-5 to TRBJ1-1, with D perhaps matching TRBD1 (6 bases). Trimming shortened V by 2 bases and J by 5 bases, and 15 bases separated the two germline ends. Germline assignment: CDR1 MNHEY and CDR2 SVGAGI. There are 15 residues in the CDR3. The CDR3, as DNA: TGTGCCAGCAGTTACGGGGGCCGTTACGTTACTGAAGCTTTCTTT. Protein sequence: CASSYGGRYVTEAFF.

The chain carries TRBV10-3 and TRBJ2-5; 7 bases are a match to TRBD1. The CDR3 length is 15 residues. Germline V gene sequence: CDR1 ENHRY, CDR2 SYGVKD. After removal of 6 bases from V and 4 bases from J, the junction contained 11 bases not matched to a gene. The CDR3 loop reads CAISDRTGAGETQYF. Here the CDR3 DNA reads TGTGCCATCAGCGACAGAACAGGGGCTGGAGAGACCCAGTACTTC.

This clonotype was observed a few times. The rearrangement links TRBV7-2 to TRBJ2-3; D ambiguous. From germline, CDR1 is SGHTA and CDR2 FQGNSA. Between the trimmed V and J ends, which lost 1 base and 1 base, there was a span of 3 bases. The CDR3 is made up of 13 amino acids. The CDR3 DNA reads as TGTGCCAGCAGCTTAGTACGCACAGATACGCAGTATTTT. This sequence encodes CASSLVRTDTQYF. The variable domain in full, completed from reference TRBV7-2 and TRBJ2-3, reads GAGVSQSPSNKVTEKGKDVELRCDPISGHTALYWYRQSLGQGLEFLIYFQGNSAPDKSGLPSDRFSAERTGGSVSTLTIQRTQQEDSAVYLCASSLVRTDTQYFGPGTRLTVL.

This clonotype showed up many times. The CDR3 DNA is TGTGCCAGCAGCTTCGGAGGTCTCAACGAGCAGTACTTC. The encoded protein is CASSFGGLNEQYF. The chain is built from TRBV7-2 and TRBJ2-7; the D gene is possibly TRBD2 (5 bases). This CDR3 spans 13 amino acids. The germline V and J ends were trimmed by 3 bases and 5 bases, with 11 bases remaining between them. The germline gives CDR1 SGHTA, CDR2 FQGNSA.

Details on this clonotype: This could be a read error, since a much larger clone is one nucleotide away. This chain uses TRBV7-2 with TRBJ2-7, with D maybe TRBD2 (6 bases). This CDR3 spans 15 amino acids. CDR1 is SGHTA and CDR2 is FQGNSA in the germline V gene. Deletions cut 1 base from V and 5 bases from J, with 15 bases between. The CDR3 sequence is CASSLGGGDSNEQYF. The CDR3, as DNA: TGTGCCAGCAGCTTAGGGGGCGGGGATTCCAACGAGCAGTACTTC. Full variable domain (rest looked up from reference TRBV7-2 and TRBJ2-7): GAGVSQSPSNKVTEKGKDVELRCDPISGHTALYWYRQSLGQGLEFLIYFQGNSAPDKSGLPSDRFSAERTGGSVSTLTIQRTQQEDSAVYLCASSLGGGDSNEQYFGPGTRLTVT.

In this sample, this clonotype turned up many times. The chain recombines TRBV7-8 with TRBJ1-5; 9 nucleotides align to TRBD1. The CDR3 is 17 residues long. Per the germline V gene, CDR1 is SGHVS and CDR2 is FQNEAQ. The ends lost 5 bases at V and 4 bases at J; junction bases unmatched: 12. CDR3 bases: TGTGCCAGCAGCACTCAAACCCGGGACAGGGATAATCAGCCCCAGCATTTT. Amino acids: CASSTQTRDRDNQPQHF. The whole variable domain, remainder taken from reference TRBV7-8 and TRBJ1-5, is GAGVSQSPRYKVAKRGQDVALRCDPISGHVSLFWYQQALGQGPEFLTYFQNEAQLDKSGLPSDRFFAERPEGSVSTLKIQRTQQEDSAVYLCASSTQTRDRDNQPQHFGDGTRLSIL.

The table lists this clonotype with a few counts. This chain connects TRBV7-2 to TRBJ1-2; no firm D call. Germline values: CDR1 SGHTA, CDR2 FQGNSA. The CDR3 contains 12 residues. Trimming took off 1 base at V and 6 bases at J, with 6 bases between the two ends. In DNA, the CDR3 is TGTGCCAGCAGCTTAGTTAGTAATGGCTACACCTTC. It translates to CASSLVSNGYTF.

This clonotype was detected once. Being one base from a much bigger clone, this may be a read error. The conserved phenylalanine or tryptophan is not found at the CDR3 terminus, so this likely reflects a read error. The chain combines TRBV4-1 with TRBJ1-3, with TRBD1 matching 7 bases. Germline V gene sequence: CDR1 MGHRA, CDR2 YSYEKL. The V gene end was trimmed by 4 bases and the J gene end by 0 bases; junction bases not matched to a gene: 3. The CDR3 is made up of 15 amino acids. The CDR3 here is CASSLGQFSGNTIYV. CDR3 sequence (DNA): TGCGCCAGCAGCCTGGGACAGTTCTCTGGAAACACCATATATGTT.

This clonotype was seen ten or more times. J is TRBJ2-5 and V is TRBV20-1, with a tentative D call TRBD2 (6 bases). The CDR3 is made up of 15 amino acids. Trimming took 3 bases from V and 1 from J, leaving 15 bases between them. CDR1 is DFQATT and CDR2 is SNEGSKA in the germline V gene (reference sequence). For the CDR3, the DNA is TGCAGTGCTAGCCGGGACTCGTTCACCCAAGAGACCCAGTACTTC. This sequence encodes CSASRDSFTQETQYF.

The chain has TRBV6-1 and TRBJ1-2, with 7 bases fitting TRBD1. V dropped 4 bases and J dropped 8; count of bases not matched to a gene: 10. Germline CDR1 and CDR2: MNHNS and SASEGT. The CDR3 spans 14 residues. CDR3 sequence: CASSVQGTVRGYTF. The DNA of the CDR3 is TGTGCCAGCAGTGTACAGGGGACGGTTAGGGGCTACACCTTC.

This clonotype was detected a few times. This chain joins TRBV12-3 or TRBV12-4 and TRBJ1-5; D gene uncertain. The CDR3 is 14 amino acids. The V gene lost 5 bases and the J gene lost 3 bases, with 11 bases spanning the gap. CDR3 DNA: TGTGCCAGCAGTGAACGAGGCCTCAATCAGCCCCAGCATTTT. Translation: CASSERGLNQPQHF.

This clonotype was seen a few times. This sequence joins TRBV3-1 and TRBJ1-2, with TRBD1 identical over 9 bases. The CDR3 spans 16 residues. V trimming: 0 bases; J trimming: 5 bases; junction bases outside the gene matches: 7. CDR1 LGHDT and CDR2 YNNKEL come from the germline V gene (reference sequence). CDR3 loop: CASSQDSAGQGYGYTF. CDR3 nucleotides: TGTGCCAGCAGCCAAGATTCGGCAGGACAGGGGTATGGCTACACCTTC. Full variable domain (rest looked up from reference TRBV3-1 and TRBJ1-2): DTAVSQTPKYLVTQMGNDKSIKCEQNLGHDTMYWYKQDSKKFLKIMFSYNNKELIINETVPNRFSPKSPDKAHLNLHINSLELGDSAVYFCASSQDSAGQGYGYTFGSGTRLTVV.

The V gene is TRBV29-1, the J gene TRBJ1-1; D is perhaps TRBD1 (6 bases). This CDR3 contains 12 residues. V was clipped by 7 bases and J by 0 bases, with 9 bases between them. Germline values: CDR1 SQVTM, CDR2 ANQGSEA. CDR3 amino acids: CSAGQMNTEAFF. The CDR3 bases are TGCAGCGCCGGACAGATGAACACTGAAGCTTTCTTT.

The V gene is TRBV4-1, the J gene TRBJ2-1; TRBD2 aligns across 12 bases. Losses at the gene ends were 3 bases for V and 14 bases for J; bases not matched to a gene: 8. This CDR3 is 14 amino acids long. The V gene's germline CDR1 is MGHRA and CDR2 YSYEKL. CDR3 DNA: TGCGCCAGCAGCCACATATCTAGCGGGGGGGGGAAGTTCTTC. This codes for CASSHISSGGGKFF.

The rearrangement joins TRBV27 to TRBJ2-7; tentatively, D is TRBD1 or TRBD2 (5 bases each). Looked up from germline, CDR1 is MNHEY and CDR2 is SMNVEV (reference sequence). V was cut by 4 bases and J by 3 bases, with 13 bases left in between. The CDR3 has 14 amino acids. CDR3 residues: CASSYTRQNYEQYF. DNA for the CDR3: TGTGCCAGCAGTTACACTAGACAGAACTACGAGCAGTACTTC.

This rearrangement joins TRBV11-2 to TRBJ2-5; TRBD2 matches 8 bases. The germline V gene encodes CDR1 SGHAT and CDR2 FQNNGV. CDR3 length: 15 residues. J lost 1 base, V lost 5 bases, and 6 bases had no gene match. The CDR3 region is CASSGSGAGQETQYF. Here the CDR3 DNA reads TGTGCCAGCAGCGGTAGCGGGGCGGGCCAAGAGACCCAGTACTTC.